The 30 T cell receptor beta chains given below trace back to one sample, sequenced in a study of T cells expressing NK-cell markers. Each CDR3 protein gets one entry in TCRdb, which reprocessed the 5' RACE reads and gives no DNA. The repertoire table contains about 550,000 distinct CDR3 sequences. Sequences were obtained from blood T cells: a sorted CD56 or NKG2C T cell subset, CD4+ or CD8+ T cells, or bulk PBMC T cells (not recorded which). These receptors originate from a man younger than 35 in good health.

The chain links TRBV6-2 or TRBV6-3 to TRBJ2-3. This CDR3 has 15 residues. Germline V gene sequence: CDR1 MNHEY, CDR2 SVGEGT. The CDR3 reads CASSYSMVTADTQYF.

The V call is TRBV5-1, the J call TRBJ2-7; TCRdb lists TRBD1, though no DNA is available to test this call. The length of the CDR3 is 16 residues. Looked up from germline, CDR1 is SGHRS and CDR2 is YFSETQ. CDR3 residues: CASRPDRGLSSYEQYF.

The rearrangement joins TRBV24-1 to TRBJ2-3; there is no DNA to check the TCRdb D call of TRBD1. This CDR3 is 17 amino acids long. Germline V gene data show CDR1 as KGHDR and CDR2 as SFDVKD. This chain's CDR3 is CATSERTRDRRTDTQYF.

The CDR3 loop reads CASSPRSPHEQYF. This chain uses TRBV11-2 with TRBJ2-7. The CDR3 spans 13 residues. CDR1 SGHAT and CDR2 FQNNGV come from the germline V gene.

This sequence joins TRBV24-1 and TRBJ2-1. Germline V gives CDR1 KGHDR, CDR2 SFDVKD. The CDR3 length is 13 residues. This chain's CDR3 is CATSDWFGFEQFF.

The chain couples TRBV20-1 to TRBJ1-1; checking the TCRdb D call of TRBD1 is not possible without DNA. This CDR3 is built from 13 residues. Germline-derived CDR1 and CDR2 are DFQATT and SNEGSKA (reference sequence). CDR3: CSAARGADTEAFF.

The chain employs TRBV2 and TRBJ1-5; without DNA, the TCRdb call of TRBD1 cannot be checked. The CDR3 spans 14 residues. CDR1 and CDR2 from the germline V gene are SNHLY and FYNNEI. CDR3 sequence: CASGHPGGNQPQHF.

The V and J genes are TRBV12-3 or TRBV12-4 and TRBJ1-2. CDR3 length: 13 residues. CDR3: CASSLVRVHGYTF.

This chain links TRBV19 with TRBJ2-1; TCRdb names TRBD2, which stays unverified in the absence of DNA. Germline lookup yields CDR1 LNHDA and CDR2 SQIVND (reference sequence). The CDR3 consists of 16 residues. The CDR3 here is CASSILTLAEYGEQFF.

V and J are TRBV20-1 and TRBJ2-1; TCRdb names TRBD2, which stays unverified in the absence of DNA. The V gene's germline CDR1 is DFQATT and CDR2 SNEGSKA (reference sequence). CDR3 length: 17 amino acids. This CDR3 reads CSARGPRVSGRGNEQFF.

The chain combines TRBV24-1 with TRBJ1-5; TCRdb designates TRBD1, a call that cannot be tested without DNA. This CDR3 comprises 16 residues. Per the germline V gene, CDR1 is KGHDR and CDR2 is SFDVKD. CDR3 sequence reads: CATRNRDPGGSQPQHF.

The V gene is TRBV5-1, the J gene TRBJ2-5; absent DNA, TCRdb's TRBD1 call cannot be checked. The CDR3 is 17 residues long. Germline lookup yields CDR1 SGHRS and CDR2 YFSETQ. CDR3 protein: CASSLGLTGDAQETQYF.

The V and J genes are TRBV18 and TRBJ2-5; TCRdb selects TRBD1, and the lack of DNA leaves this call unchecked. This CDR3 region has 15 residues. Germline CDR1 KGHSH, CDR2 LQKENI. This chain's CDR3 is CASSPLRGLQETQYF.

The chain carries TRBV27 and TRBJ2-7; TCRdb's D gene call, TRBD1, goes unchecked for lack of DNA. There are 12 residues in the CDR3. Germline assignment: CDR1 MNHEY and CDR2 SMNVEV (reference sequence). CDR3 residues: CASSQGDNEQYF.

The rearrangement joins TRBV9 to TRBJ2-7; TCRdb gives TRBD2 as the D gene, but with no DNA this cannot be confirmed. CDR1 is SGDLS and CDR2 is YYNGEE in the germline V gene. CDR3 length: 14 amino acids. The CDR3 reads CASSVAPSGVGQYF.

This chain uses TRBV9 with TRBJ1-1. The CDR3 runs 17 residues. Germline-derived CDR1 and CDR2 are SGDLS and YYNGEE. This CDR3 reads CASSVDPPSAMNTEAFF.

This chain joins TRBV27 and TRBJ2-7; TCRdb lists TRBD1, though no DNA is available to test this call. CDR1 and CDR2 from the germline V gene are MNHEY and SMNVEV (reference sequence). The CDR3 sequence is 15 residues long. The CDR3 reads CASSRGTEGSYEQYF.

The chain uses TRBV2 and TRBJ2-3; TCRdb designates TRBD1, a call that cannot be tested without DNA. Germline assignment: CDR1 SNHLY and CDR2 FYNNEI. This CDR3 region has 14 residues. CDR3 in amino acids: CASNEDRGLDTQYF.

The rearrangement links TRBV4-3 to TRBJ1-1. This CDR3 has 15 amino acids. Germline values: CDR1 LGHNA, CDR2 YSLEER. CDR3 sequence: CASSQDWGANTEAFF.

The V gene is TRBV5-5, the J gene TRBJ2-3; TCRdb indicates TRBD1, and absent DNA this call remains unverified. The germline V gene encodes CDR1 SGHKS and CDR2 YYEKEE (reference sequence). CDR3 length equals 16 residues. CDR3 sequence reads: CASSLVPGASIDTQYF. The full variable domain, in which reference TRBV5-5 and TRBJ2-3 provide the parts outside the CDR3, is DAGVTQSPTHLIKTRGQQVTLRCSPISGHKSVSWYQQVLGQGPQFIFQYYEKEERGRGNFPDRFSARQFPNYSSELNVNALLLGDSALYLCASSLVPGASIDTQYFGPGTRLTVL.

This chain joins TRBV7-2 and TRBJ2-5; TCRdb indicates TRBD2, and absent DNA this call remains unverified. Germline values: CDR1 SGHTA, CDR2 FQGNSA. This CDR3 is built from 13 residues. The CDR3 protein is CASSGSVGETQYF. Based on the CDR3 plus reference TRBV7-2 and TRBJ2-5, the full variable domain is GAGVSQSPSNKVTEKGKDVELRCDPISGHTALYWYRQSLGQGLEFLIYFQGNSAPDKSGLPSDRFSAERTGGSVSTLTIQRTQQEDSAVYLCASSGSVGETQYFGPGTRLLVL.

The chain carries TRBV2 and TRBJ2-3; there is no DNA to check the TCRdb D call of TRBD2. Germline V gene lookup returns CDR1 SNHLY and CDR2 FYNNEI. CDR3 length: 17 residues. CDR3 residues: CASSRAGREGPRDTQYF.

This chain connects TRBV7-8 to TRBJ2-1; no DNA is available, so the TRBD1 call from TCRdb remains unchecked. From germline, CDR1 is SGHVS and CDR2 FQNEAQ. The CDR3 loop spans 16 amino acids. The CDR3 loop reads CASSIRRGPLNNEQFF.

The chain couples TRBV6-2 or TRBV6-3 to TRBJ2-7; the TCRdb call, TRBD2, lacks DNA for checking. CDR3 length equals 16 residues. Germline V gene data show CDR1 as MNHEY and CDR2 as SVGEGT. The CDR3 is CASSGGRSGPAYEQYF.

V is TRBV7-2 and J is TRBJ2-3. The CDR3 is 14 amino acids. Germline V gene sequence: CDR1 SGHTA, CDR2 FQGNSA. CDR3 region: CASSLGRVTDTQYF.

The rearrangement joins TRBV15 to TRBJ2-1; TCRdb selects TRBD2, and the lack of DNA leaves this call unchecked. Germline CDR1 LNHNV, CDR2 YYDKDF (reference sequence). This CDR3 is built from 17 residues. The CDR3 loop is CATSRVGGLAGGDEQFF.

V gene TRBV4-3 combines with J gene TRBJ2-3; TCRdb's D call, TRBD1, is unchecked because there is no DNA. Germline V gene data show CDR1 as LGHNA and CDR2 as YSLEER. This CDR3 has 17 residues. CDR3 region: CASSQDAGQGRRDTQYF.

The chain carries TRBV20-1 and TRBJ2-1; TCRdb names TRBD1, which stays unverified in the absence of DNA. Looked up from germline, CDR1 is DFQATT and CDR2 is SNEGSKA (reference sequence). CDR3 length: 14 residues. The CDR3 loop is CSARGESGYNEQFF.

The V gene is TRBV12-3 or TRBV12-4, the J gene TRBJ2-7; TCRdb designates TRBD1, a call that cannot be tested without DNA. CDR3 length equals 14 residues. The CDR3 loop reads CASSPGGDYYEQYF.

The V call is TRBV6-2 or TRBV6-3, the J call TRBJ2-7. Germline V gene sequence: CDR1 MNHEY, CDR2 SVGEGT. The CDR3 sequence is 12 residues long. The CDR3 sequence is CASSYSSREQYF.